This T cell receptor beta chain was documented in a study of TIL therapy for anti-PD-1-resistant metastatic lung cancer. Study in general: Patients had a median age of 54 years (range 38-75). Half of patients were current or former smokers. Regarding the study as a whole: Treatment-naive, never-smoker and oncogene-addicted patients were overrepresented in this highly selected cohort.

In the case of this clone: Its antigen is currently unknown.

Between the trimmed V and J ends, which lost 6 bases and 0 bases, there was a span of 15 bases. Germline V gene lookup returns CDR1 SNHLY and CDR2 FYNNEI. This CDR3 is built from 16 residues. Time point indicated: pre-treatment sample, taken before nivolumab and TIL therapy. Most excised metastases sampled were pleural nodules or supraclavicular lymph nodes. Tumors were harvested before any PD-1/PD-L1 blockade. Sequencing used immunoSEQ v3. Repertoires were generated with immunoSEQ multiplex PCR, while TCRdb's copy carries only in-frame clones and drops some. In the table there are roughly 92,000 clones, 65% of which are singletons.

The rearrangement uses TRBV2 and TRBJ2-4, with D uncertain. This specimen consisted of tumor tissue, obtained at baseline. The TCR comes from a person aged 25 to 80 with non-small cell lung cancer. CDR3 sequence reads: CASSSRIVLAKNIQYF. The CDR3 DNA sequence: TGTGCCAGCAGCTCTCGGATAGTCCTAGCCAAAAACATTCAGTACTTC.